Below, 27 T cell receptor beta chains from the same sample are listed, as sequenced in a study of cytomegalovirus exposure and HLA in healthy donors (dated by TCRdb to 2015 to 2018). Libraries were made using the immunoSEQ multiplex PCR assay. For the multiplex PCR, a mixture combining 60 forward primers for TCR Vbeta segments and 13 reverse primers for TCR Jbeta segments was used. TCRdb retrieved this table from immuneACCESS and kept in-frame rearrangements only. Not all clones are present; in checked studies, unresolved V genes account for under half, and no reason is known for the remainder. Recorded for this sample are fewer than 250,000 clones; roughly 80% of them occurred a single time. Over 2% of the sample comes from the top ten. The sequenced sample consisted of PBMCs. Receptors were obtained from a woman in her thirties in good health and CMV-seropositive.

This clone was seen a few times. The J gene is TRBJ1-4, the V gene TRBV27; D unresolved. The V end was cut by 5 bases, the J end by 7 bases, with 14 bases between. This CDR3 is built from 14 residues. Germline values: CDR1 MNHEY, CDR2 SMNVEV (reference sequence). CDR3 protein: CASSTTAAGEKLFF. The CDR3 DNA reads as TGTGCCAGCAGTACGACGGCGGCGGGTGAAAAACTGTTTTTT.

V usage is TRBV5-6 and J usage is TRBJ1-1, with 8 bases identical to TRBD1. This CDR3 is 13 amino acids long. J gave up 6 bases and V 5 bases, and 6 bases lay outside the gene matches. Germline V gene data show CDR1 as SGHDT and CDR2 as YYEEEE. CDR3 DNA: TGTGCCAGCAGATATGGACAGGGCGCTGAAGCTTTCTTT. The encoded protein is CASRYGQGAEAFF.

As for this clone: One end of the junction varies from germline; a read error may be responsible. This specimen includes other DNA sequences encoding the same CDR3. The chain couples TRBV6-4 to TRBJ2-3; 7 bases fit TRBD2. The CDR3 runs 14 residues. Germline V gives CDR1 MRHNA, CDR2 SNTAGT. The CDR3 sequence: CASSWTGGPDTQYF. Written as DNA, the CDR3 is TGTGCCAGCAGTTGGACGGGAGGACCAGACACGCAGTATTTT.

V gene TRBV29-1 combines with J gene TRBJ2-7; D gene ambiguous. Germline lookup yields CDR1 SQVTM and CDR2 ANQGSEA. The CDR3 contains 12 residues. V was trimmed by 7 bases and J by 3 bases, leaving 13 bases between them. The CDR3 protein is CSADRRHYEQYF. CDR3 sequence (DNA): TGCAGCGCTGACCGAAGACACTACGAGCAGTACTTC.

The chain joins TRBV5-1 to TRBJ1-4; D gene unclear. Trimming cost V 0 bases and J 4 bases, with 7 bases left between them. Germline CDR1 and CDR2: SGHRS and YFSETQ. The CDR3 extends over 14 amino acids. CDR3 region: CASSLAGHNEKLFF. The CDR3 DNA follows: TGCGCCAGCAGCTTGGCTGGCCATAATGAAAAACTGTTTTTT.

The gene calls are TRBV19 and TRBJ2-7, with 9 bases lining up with TRBD2. Germline trimming cut 0 bases from V and 3 bases from J; bases unmatched to any gene: 3. CDR1 is LNHDA and CDR2 is SQIVND in the germline V gene (reference sequence). The CDR3 spans 15 residues. CDR3 in amino acids: CASSIELAGLYEQYF. The CDR3 coding sequence is TGTGCCAGTAGTATAGAACTAGCGGGCCTCTACGAGCAGTACTTC.

V usage is TRBV28 and J usage is TRBJ1-2; D is uncertain. Germline CDR1 MDHEN, CDR2 SYDVKM. CDR3 length: 14 amino acids. Trimming left V 7 bases short and J 7 bases short, with 19 bases between. The CDR3: CASIPGRGFAGYTF. The CDR3 region has the DNA TGTGCCAGCATCCCTGGGAGAGGGTTCGCTGGCTACACCTTC.

CDR3 residues: CAWTDRGPEQYF. The CDR3 nucleotides read TGTGCCTGGACCGACAGGGGCCCCGAGCAGTACTTC. This sequence joins TRBV30 and TRBJ2-7; 8 bases are a match to TRBD1. Trimming at V came to 4 bases and at J to 6 bases, leaving 5 bases not matched to a gene. CDR1 and CDR2 (germline): GTSNPN, SVGIG (reference sequence). This CDR3 has 12 residues.

V is TRBV9 and J is TRBJ2-5; D is undetermined. Trimming took 0 bases from V and 7 from J, leaving 10 bases between them. The CDR3 length is 13 residues. Germline V gives CDR1 SGDLS, CDR2 YYNGEE. The CDR3 sequence: CASSVGPLGTQYF. The CDR3 DNA is TGTGCCAGCAGCGTAGGTCCCCTCGGGACCCAGTACTTC.

This sequence joins TRBV19 and TRBJ1-4, with 8 bases that match TRBD1. This CDR3 has 16 residues. Looked up from germline, CDR1 is LNHDA and CDR2 is SQIVND (reference sequence). V was pared by 4 bases and J by 4 bases, with 8 bases of the junction left unmatched. The CDR3 loop is CASSTTGVKGNEKLFF. The CDR3 DNA reads TGTGCCAGTAGTACGACAGGGGTCAAGGGTAATGAAAAACTGTTTTTT. The variable domain in full, completed from reference TRBV19 and TRBJ1-4, reads DGGITQSPKYLFRKEGQNVTLSCEQNLNHDAMYWYRQDPGQGLRLIYYSQIVNDFQKGDIAEGYSVSREKKESFPLTVTSAQKNPTAFYLCASSTTGVKGNEKLFFGSGTQLSVL.

The chain joins TRBV2 to TRBJ2-2, with D tentatively TRBD1 (6 bases). Per the germline V gene, CDR1 is SNHLY and CDR2 is FYNNEI. The CDR3 spans 17 residues. With 7 bases removed from V and 1 base from J, the gap between germline ends came to 19 bases. The CDR3 loop reads CASTRAGAQMNTGELFF. In DNA, the CDR3 is TGTGCCAGCACTCGCGCAGGGGCCCAGATGAACACCGGGGAGCTGTTTTTT.

The gene calls are TRBV11-2 and TRBJ2-1; 8 nucleotides agree with TRBD1. The CDR3 spans 14 residues. CDR1 is SGHAT, CDR2 FQNNGV, per germline. J was trimmed by 7 bases and V by 3 bases; bases with no gene match: 5. The CDR3 here is CASSFDRGGNEQFF. The CDR3 DNA is TGTGCCAGCAGCTTCGACAGGGGTGGGAATGAGCAGTTCTTC. Drawing the rest from reference TRBV11-2 and TRBJ2-1, the complete variable domain is EAGVAQSPRYKIIEKRQSVAFWCNPISGHATLYWYQQILGQGPKLLIQFQNNGVVDDSQLPKDRFSAERLKGVDSTLKIQPAKLEDSAVYLCASSFDRGGNEQFFGPGTRLTVL.

The chain carries TRBV7-2 and TRBJ2-7, with a possible D match to TRBD2 (6 bases). This CDR3 contains 17 residues. Trimming took 1 base from V and 0 from J, leaving 16 bases between them. Germline loops: CDR1 SGHTA, CDR2 FQGNSA. The CDR3: CASSLVYVGGYSYEQYF. CDR3 sequence (DNA): TGTGCCAGCAGCTTAGTTTATGTAGGAGGGTACTCCTACGAGCAGTACTTC.

This chain uses TRBV19 with TRBJ2-7; possible D gene TRBD1, 6 bases. V was pared by 6 bases and J by 4 bases, with 16 bases between. Germline values: CDR1 LNHDA, CDR2 SQIVND (reference sequence). The CDR3 has 14 residues. The CDR3 DNA follows: TGTGCCAGTAGGAAACAGGGTGAAGGATACGAGCAGTACTTC. The encoded protein is CASRKQGEGYEQYF.

Points on this clone: Other DNA sequences of this sample code for an identical CDR3. The chain employs TRBV5-1 and TRBJ2-1; 8 nucleotides align to TRBD2. The ends lost 1 base at V and 2 bases at J; junction bases unmatched: 2. This CDR3 has 15 residues. CDR1 SGHRS and CDR2 YFSETQ come from the germline V gene. CDR3 loop: CASSLFSGTYNEQFF. CDR3 DNA sequence: TGCGCCAGCAGCTTGTTTAGCGGGACCTACAATGAGCAGTTCTTC.

This chain joins TRBV7-2 and TRBJ2-1; tentative D call: TRBD1 (7 bases). Germline CDR1 and CDR2: SGHTA and FQGNSA. Trimming removed 4 bases from V and 3 bases from J, with 19 bases in between. CDR3 length: 17 amino acids. The CDR3 sequence: CASSSGQAYSGYNEQFF. CDR3 sequence (DNA): TGTGCCAGCAGCTCCGGACAGGCCTATAGCGGCTACAATGAGCAGTTCTTC.

This clone appeared a few times. The J gene is TRBJ1-1, the V gene TRBV18; 7 bases fit TRBD1. V lost 6 bases and J lost 4; bases outside the gene matches: 8. CDR1 and CDR2 from the germline V gene are KGHSH and LQKENI. CDR3 length: 14 residues. As DNA, the CDR3 is TGTGCCAGCTCTCGACAGGGTGCGAGCACTGAAGCTTTCTTT. Protein product: CASSRQGASTEAFF.

The genes are TRBV5-4 and TRBJ2-3; 7 bases match TRBD2. CDR1 and CDR2 from the germline V gene are SGHNT and YYREEE (reference sequence). Trimming at V came to 4 bases and at J to 2 bases, leaving 4 bases not matched to a gene. The CDR3 is made up of 14 amino acids. The CDR3 DNA reads TGTGCCAGCAGCCCCGGGGGGATCACAGATACGCAGTATTTT. This encodes CASSPGGITDTQYF.

The J gene is TRBJ2-1, the V gene TRBV19, with 8 positions matching TRBD2. With V trimmed by 7 bases and J by 7 bases, 15 bases remained unmatched. The CDR3 consists of 16 residues. Germline loops: CDR1 LNHDA, CDR2 SQIVND (reference sequence). The CDR3 here is CASTPRAGGVRNEQFF. In DNA form, the CDR3 reads TGTGCCAGTACCCCCAGGGCCGGGGGGGTAAGGAATGAGCAGTTCTTC.

The chain uses TRBV2 and TRBJ1-4; no reliable D call. Looked up from germline, CDR1 is SNHLY and CDR2 is FYNNEI. Trimming took 0 bases from V and 3 from J, leaving 5 bases between them. The CDR3 loop spans 14 amino acids. CDR3 in DNA: TGTGCCAGCAGTGAAGCCGTCTCTAATGAAAAACTGTTTTTT. Amino acids: CASSEAVSNEKLFF.

The V call is TRBV4-1, the J call TRBJ2-7; TRBD2 matches 7 bases. The CDR3 loop spans 14 amino acids. Germline CDR1 and CDR2: MGHRA and YSYEKL. J was trimmed by 4 bases and V by 4 bases; bases with no gene match: 7. The CDR3 DNA reads as TGCGCCAGCAGCCGCCAGGGACTATCATACGAGCAGTACTTC. It yields the protein CASSRQGLSYEQYF.

The chain joins TRBV6-5 to TRBJ1-1; TRBD1 might be the D (5 bases). The V gene's germline CDR1 is MNHEY and CDR2 SVGAGI. Deletions cut 2 bases from V and 8 bases from J, with 12 bases between. This CDR3 has 13 residues. DNA of the CDR3: TGTGCCAGCAGTTACGGGGCAGGGCTCGAAGCTTTCTTT. Translating gives CASSYGAGLEAFF.

V gene TRBV11-3 combines with J gene TRBJ1-1; D gene uncertain. Trimming left V 3 bases short and J 1 base short, with 6 bases between. CDR1 and CDR2 from the germline V gene are SGHNT and YENEEA. The CDR3 is made up of 13 amino acids. CDR3 nucleotide sequence: TGTGCCAGCAGCTTCACAGAGAACACTGAAGCTTTCTTT. Protein product: CASSFTENTEAFF.

In DNA form, the CDR3 reads TGTGCCAGCAGTTTGACATTAACCTATGGCTACACCTTC. This sequence encodes CASSLTLTYGYTF. The rearrangement links TRBV6-5 to TRBJ1-2; D gene uncertain. This CDR3 spans 13 amino acids. Per the germline V gene, CDR1 is MNHEY and CDR2 is SVGAGI. Trimming shortened V by 4 bases and J by 4 bases, and 10 bases separated the two germline ends.

This chain uses TRBV28 with TRBJ1-2, with D unclear. The CDR3 totals 14 residues. Trimming left V 4 bases short and J 8 bases short, with 17 bases between. Germline V gene lookup returns CDR1 MDHEN and CDR2 SYDVKM. CDR3 amino acids: CASSYGQGVIGYTF. The CDR3, as DNA: TGTGCCAGCAGTTATGGGCAAGGCGTTATCGGCTACACCTTC.

Turning to this clone: The sample holds other DNA sequences that translate to the same CDR3. Here the CDR3 DNA reads TGCAGTGCAACCGACAGGGGAGCTTTCTTT. Amino acids: CSATDRGAFF. V is TRBV20-1 and J is TRBJ1-1, with 8 bases lining up with TRBD1. The CDR3 length is 10 residues. Looked up from germline, CDR1 is DFQATT and CDR2 is SNEGSKA (reference sequence). Trimming cost V 6 bases and J 10 bases; bases outside gene matches: 4.

The V and J genes are TRBV11-2 and TRBJ1-2; 7 nucleotides match TRBD1. CDR1 is SGHAT, CDR2 FQNNGV, per germline. The CDR3 runs to 15 residues. Losses at the gene ends were 5 bases for V and 4 bases for J; bases not matched to a gene: 10. As DNA, the CDR3 is TGTGCCAGCAGCCTGGGACAGAGGCAGATCTATGGCTACACCTTC. This translates into CASSLGQRQIYGYTF.